This TCR beta chain was recorded in a study of post-analysis software for immune sequencing data. Whole-study context: Some patients lacked subtype; others had relapsing-remitting, secondary progressive or progressive-relapsing disease. Study conclusions and caveats: Patients with multiple sclerosis recorded significantly lower normalized Chao1 diversity than controls, the study found. Samples from a shared batch, those prepared together, strongly co-clustered by F measure. Five or six TRBV segments were more frequent in patients than controls; TRBV5-6, TRBV5-1 and TRBV20-1 belonged to this group.

Comment on this clonotype: Its target is not known.

Unique molecular identifiers had been added to the TCR beta cDNA libraries. Some 500,000 cDNA molecules were recovered from an input of 1 to 10 million T cells. One entry per CDR3 protein, called by TCRdb with MiXCR from the PCR reads. The sample carries about 800,000 distinct CDR3 sequences, around 27% recorded once. V lost 10 bases, J lost 6 bases, and 10 bases stayed unmatched. Germline CDR1 reads ENHRY; CDR2 reads SYGVKD. The CDR3 covers 14 residues. Sequencing used blood. The clonotype was recovered from a girl aged 10-17 years with multiple sclerosis. This sequence joins TRBV10-3 and TRBJ1-4; TRBD1 matches at 8 bases. CDR3 residues: CATHRDRQDEKLFF. The DNA of the CDR3 is TGTGCCACACACCGGGACAGGCAGGATGAAAAACTGTTTTTT.